This T cell receptor beta chain was observed in a study of cytomegalovirus exposure and HLA in healthy donors. Primers: 60 Vbeta forward and 13 Jbeta reverse. TCRdb's table, derived via immunoSEQ multiplex PCR, lists solely in-frame clones and lacks some. The record lists approximately 110,000 clones, of which the ten most abundant hold 6.8%. This CDR3 has 17 residues. The V and J ends lost 2 bases and 6 bases respectively, with 20 bases between them. Germline lookup yields CDR1 LNHDA and CDR2 SQIVND (reference sequence). The chain employs TRBV19 and TRBJ2-1; TRBD2 is a possible D gene (7 bases). What was sequenced was PBMCs. This TCR was recovered from a man in his forties in good health and CMV-seropositive. CDR3 DNA: TGTGCCAGTAGTATACTCCGCGGGGGCGGAGGGGGCAATGAGCAGTTCTTC. The encoded protein is CASSILRGGGGGNEQFF.